The subject of this entry is one T cell receptor beta chain. Produced via immunoSEQ multiplex PCR; TCRdb's table is partial and in-frame only. The repertoire holds around 330,000 clones, roughly 87% seen once, with 8% to 9% in the top ten. Participant reports of clinical history set cohort assignment. The data stem from a study of blood T cell repertoires in COVID-19. V was clipped by 0 bases and J by 0 bases, with 4 bases between them. The CDR3 has 14 residues. The germline gives CDR1 SGHRS, CDR2 YFSETQ. J is TRBJ1-3 and V is TRBV5-1; D gene ambiguous. Sequenced sample: PBMCs or T cells enriched from blood (not recorded which). The clonotype comes from a woman between 18 and 29 years old who had recovered from COVID-19. The CDR3 loop is CASSLESSGNTIYF. The CDR3 coding sequence is TGCGCCAGCAGCTTGGAGAGCTCTGGAAACACCATATATTTT. Supplemented by reference TRBV5-1 and TRBJ1-3, the full variable domain reads KAGVTQTPRYLIKTRGQQVTLSCSPISGHRSVSWYQQTPGQGLQFLFEYFSETQRNKGNFPGRFSGRQFSNSRSEMNVSTLELGDSALYLCASSLESSGNTIYFGEGSWLTVV.